This T cell receptor (beta chain) was captured by sequencing in a study of control samples from healthy donors and cancer patients. Only in-frame clones appear in the TCRdb table, and some are missing; sequencing was by immunoSEQ multiplex PCR. The sample has about 140,000 clones, around 90% seen once; the top ten hold more than 6.5%. The clonotype comes from a man younger than 35 in good health. The sequenced sample was blood.

CDR3 residues: CASSFEYPSSYEQYF. CDR3 DNA sequence: TGTGCCAGCAGCTTTGAGTATCCGAGCTCCTACGAGCAGTACTTC. The rearrangement links TRBV7-9 to TRBJ2-7; D ambiguous. Germline V gives CDR1 SEHNR, CDR2 FQNEAQ (reference sequence). The length of the CDR3 is 15 residues. Trimming pared 3 bases from V and 0 bases from J, leaving 12 bases between.